This T cell receptor beta chain was recorded in a study of vaccination and CD4 T cells after COVID-19 (dated by TCRdb to 2022 to 2024). With respect to the entire study: Convalescent patients had a positive SARS-CoV-2 result on nasal swab PCR, and of these patients, several had mild disease and one had severe disease. The convalescent cohort included six males and four females, with two Hispanic individuals, seven Caucasians, two Asians and one multiracial person. Two doses of either the Pfizer-BioNTech BNT162b2 vaccine (n=8) or the Moderna mRNA-1273 vaccine (n=2) were administered to participants. Post-COVID blood samples from convalescent patients were collected a median of roughly 100 days after diagnosis, with a range of 35 to 161 days. Post-vaccine blood samples were collected a median of approximately 72 days after the second vaccine dose, ranging from roughly 12 to 241 days. Overlapping spike peptide pools from SARS-CoV-2 and from the common cold coronaviruses HCoV-NL63, HCoV-OC43 and HCoV-229E were used as culture stimuli. As controls, cultures received a CEFX viral epitope pool (the positive control), an HIV-1 Nef peptide pool (the negative control), or no peptide at all. In around 10 COVID-19 convalescent patients and a few infection-naive healthy vaccine recipients, researchers compared the spike-specific CD4+ TCR repertoire from before mRNA vaccination with the repertoire from after.

Here is what the overall study found, with its caveats: The median number of SARS-CoV-2-reactive clonotypes rose from 20 to 25 after infection to about 40 after vaccination, but the change was not significant. Nearly all vaccine-specific clones in convalescent patients (304 of 307) were mono-reactive for SARS-CoV-2 spike rather than cross-reactive with common cold coronaviruses. In convalescent patients, a median around 90% of post-vaccine SARS-CoV-2-reactive clones were detected only after vaccination, suggesting vaccine-specific priming. The number of convalescent patients in the study was relatively small, and the study did not examine early timepoints following natural infection.

Library prep was done by PCR. DNA from cultured CD4+ T cells underwent TCR sequencing with the Oncomine TCR Beta short-read assay at the Johns Hopkins FTIC core. The QIAamp micro DNA kit was used to extract genomic DNA from the cultured CD4+ T cells. Oncomine TCR Beta libraries from cultured CD4+ T cells were pooled with unique dual indexes and sequenced on an Illumina iSeq 100. The published analysis was carried out like this. Non-productive sequences were removed, and CDR3s that did not start with C, did not end with F or W, or were shorter than 7 amino acids were discarded. Antigen-specific clonotypes were identified using the MANAFEST web application through comparison of peptide-stimulated wells with reference and other culture wells. For a clone to be called positive, the clone needed an FDR below 0.05, an odds ratio above 5, and a productive frequency above 0.1% in at least two of three replicate wells. A clonotype was classed as cross-reactive if the clonotype showed significant expansion both in SARS-CoV-2 spike wells and in at least one common cold coronavirus spike condition. Similarity between CDR3 sequences was evaluated in R version 3.6.1 using Levenshtein distances (stringdist) and unrooted phylogenetic trees (ape). TCRdb redid the processing of the public reads, applying fastp at Q25 and MiXCR, and retained in-frame beta chains. Duplicate CDR3 protein sequences are folded into a single record with the most common DNA and genes. It is TCRdb's table, rather than the study itself, that gives the V and J calls and clone size. The sample profile shows some 9,100 distinct CDR3 sequences; 60% to 70% of them were found once. The ten largest clones capture about 27% of the sample.

The label giving this sample's treatment or condition can be read as: approximately 9-day PBMC culture with coronavirus spike peptide pools or control peptides (ViraFEST assay). The ViraFEST assay was used in the study, in which antigen-specific T cells were expanded with peptide pools and expanded clonotypes were subsequently identified by TCR sequencing. The convalescent patients' positive SARS-CoV-2 PCR tests were from March to December 2020, which was before the Alpha, Beta and Delta variants emerged in the United States. Each well held roughly 2.2 million PBMCs cultured in IMDM containing roughly 5% human AB serum and approximately 9.6 IU/ml IL-2, with 9 to 10 ug/ml peptide pools added. Half of the culture medium was replaced with fresh IL-2-containing medium on days 3 and 7. After approximately eleven days of culture, CD4+ T cells were isolated by negative selection with the EasySep CD4+ T cell isolation kit. Ficoll-Paque Plus gradient centrifugation was used to isolate PBMCs from whole blood, and the isolated PBMCs were then either used fresh or cryopreserved at -140C. Triplicate wells were generally used for each culture condition.

Of note for this clonotype: What this receptor recognizes is not known. No clone much larger than this one lies a single base away; base qualities are absent.

The germline V gene (reference sequence) sets CDR1 to LNHDA and CDR2 to SQIVND. The CDR3 runs 15 amino acids, cysteine and phenylalanine included. Solely the CDR3 DNA is kept, with 45 bases framed from the first base. Trimming takes 6 bases from V and 2 bases from J, and the germline ends sit 17 bases apart. Sample: CD4+ T cells from blood, cultured in vitro. The TCR comes from a human donor who had recovered from COVID-19. Rearrangement joined TRBV19 to TRBJ2-7; no D segment can be confidently identified. The nucleotide sequence is given as TGTGCCAGTAGCTCCCCGCCAGGCGGAGCCTACGAGCAGTACTTC. This is translated as CASSSPPGGAYEQYF.